This T cell receptor beta chain was observed in a study of beta chain features in type 1 diabetes (dated by TCRdb to the late 2010s). Some background on the complete study: Patients and healthy donors did not differ in mean age, gender distribution, total cell number or subset yield. Regulatory and stem cell-like memory subsets were obtained from only 8 patients and roughly eight healthy donors, while naive and central memory subsets were obtained from all 28 donors. The study compared TCRB repertoires of sorted circulating CD4+ T cell subsets between recently diagnosed type 1 diabetes patients and matched healthy donors. Across all samples, some 100,000,000 sorted cells were examined, and cell number per subset correlated strongly with RNA yield. The paper as a whole reports these results and caveats: HLA sub-analyses involved small numbers of individuals, so any influence of HLA type on TCRB rearrangement remained unresolved. Naive, central memory and regulatory TCRB repertoires appeared more similar among patients than among healthy donors. Fewer insertions and more nucleotide deletions at VDJ recombination sites were observed in patients with type 1 diabetes, implying thymic rearrangement abnormalities. Because cDNA was sequenced instead of genomic DNA, highly expressing activated cells could be over-represented, though the groups showed no difference in activation or CD3 levels. PCR might favor shorter templates, but patient and control samples were amplified and corrected together, so any skew would affect both groups equally. Type 1 diabetes patients showed a moderate but significant shortening of TCRB CDR3 length in all four CD4+ subsets.

Each donor gave one peripheral blood draw, roughly 110 mL on average, collected into heparinised tubes. A BD FACSAria II and a panel including CD45RO, CCR7, CD25, CD127, CD95 and CD27 were used to sort naive, central memory, regulatory and stem cell-like memory CD4+ T cells. All sorted populations exceeded 95% purity. PBMCs were separated immediately by Lymphoprep density gradient centrifugation and were stained directly, without being cultured. So that batch effects would be minimized, each experiment stained and sorted samples in pairs, pairing one healthy donor with one patient. The entire isolated RNA was reverse transcribed using the High Capacity cDNA Reverse Transcription Kit, and thus expressed TCRB transcripts were sequenced. For stem cell-like memory T cell samples, survey-depth immunoSEQ sequencing was used, averaging about 1 million total reads per sample. Sorted cells were lysed in RLT buffer, and RNA was extracted using DNase-treated RNeasy Micro or Mini kits according to cell number. Each cell subset was processed separately to prevent cross-contamination, with patient and healthy donor samples processed together. The immunoSEQ multiplex PCR was used to amplify TCRB sequences from cDNA, generating 87-bp fragments that spanned the CDR3 region. Sequencing of the amplicons was performed on the Illumina HiSeq platform. In the paper's pipeline: PCR bias was computationally corrected using synthetic template baselines, reads within Hamming distance 2 were collapsed, and singletons that could not be merged were discarded. By aligning reads against IMGT, V, D and J genes, CDR3 length, and insertions or deletions at six rearrangement sites were assigned. Within each subset, clonotype counts were normalized to sorted cell number, after which true diversity and Gini coefficients were computed with the tcR R package. The overlap coefficient, calculated on TCRB nucleotide sequences, was used to quantify repertoire sharing. Entries here come from immuneACCESS through TCRdb and include only in-frame sequences with V and J called. Some clones fail to appear in such tables; in the studies checked, an unresolved V gene covers under half of the shortfall, and the cause of the remainder is unknown. V, J and clone size are taken as reported in that table, and D and trimming were inferred from the DNA itself. Counted in this sample were about 47,000 clones; roughly 47% of them appeared once. The ten top clones hold about 0.13% of the sample.

With respect to this clone: This clone's antigen is unknown. The input lacks base qualities; no much larger clone sits a single base away.

The sequencing sample was made of stem cell memory CD4+ T cells from blood. Taken with the paper, the label for cell subset or site translates to: stem cell-like memory CD4+ T cells. This sequence originates from a man aged 25-45 years with type 1 diabetes.

The DNA reads as follows: TGCGCCAGCAGCCAAGTTAACAGATTGAACACTGAAGCTTTCTTT. This sequence encodes CASSQVNRLNTEAFF. This chain joins TRBV4-1 to TRBJ1-1; too little of a D gene remains to name it. Including the terminal cysteine and phenylalanine, the CDR3 comprises 15 residues. CDR3 DNA only is kept here, 45 bases in frame from base 1. CDR1 and CDR2 were assigned from the germline V gene as MGHRA and YSYEKL. V drops 1 base and J drops 0 bases, leaving 9 bases in between.